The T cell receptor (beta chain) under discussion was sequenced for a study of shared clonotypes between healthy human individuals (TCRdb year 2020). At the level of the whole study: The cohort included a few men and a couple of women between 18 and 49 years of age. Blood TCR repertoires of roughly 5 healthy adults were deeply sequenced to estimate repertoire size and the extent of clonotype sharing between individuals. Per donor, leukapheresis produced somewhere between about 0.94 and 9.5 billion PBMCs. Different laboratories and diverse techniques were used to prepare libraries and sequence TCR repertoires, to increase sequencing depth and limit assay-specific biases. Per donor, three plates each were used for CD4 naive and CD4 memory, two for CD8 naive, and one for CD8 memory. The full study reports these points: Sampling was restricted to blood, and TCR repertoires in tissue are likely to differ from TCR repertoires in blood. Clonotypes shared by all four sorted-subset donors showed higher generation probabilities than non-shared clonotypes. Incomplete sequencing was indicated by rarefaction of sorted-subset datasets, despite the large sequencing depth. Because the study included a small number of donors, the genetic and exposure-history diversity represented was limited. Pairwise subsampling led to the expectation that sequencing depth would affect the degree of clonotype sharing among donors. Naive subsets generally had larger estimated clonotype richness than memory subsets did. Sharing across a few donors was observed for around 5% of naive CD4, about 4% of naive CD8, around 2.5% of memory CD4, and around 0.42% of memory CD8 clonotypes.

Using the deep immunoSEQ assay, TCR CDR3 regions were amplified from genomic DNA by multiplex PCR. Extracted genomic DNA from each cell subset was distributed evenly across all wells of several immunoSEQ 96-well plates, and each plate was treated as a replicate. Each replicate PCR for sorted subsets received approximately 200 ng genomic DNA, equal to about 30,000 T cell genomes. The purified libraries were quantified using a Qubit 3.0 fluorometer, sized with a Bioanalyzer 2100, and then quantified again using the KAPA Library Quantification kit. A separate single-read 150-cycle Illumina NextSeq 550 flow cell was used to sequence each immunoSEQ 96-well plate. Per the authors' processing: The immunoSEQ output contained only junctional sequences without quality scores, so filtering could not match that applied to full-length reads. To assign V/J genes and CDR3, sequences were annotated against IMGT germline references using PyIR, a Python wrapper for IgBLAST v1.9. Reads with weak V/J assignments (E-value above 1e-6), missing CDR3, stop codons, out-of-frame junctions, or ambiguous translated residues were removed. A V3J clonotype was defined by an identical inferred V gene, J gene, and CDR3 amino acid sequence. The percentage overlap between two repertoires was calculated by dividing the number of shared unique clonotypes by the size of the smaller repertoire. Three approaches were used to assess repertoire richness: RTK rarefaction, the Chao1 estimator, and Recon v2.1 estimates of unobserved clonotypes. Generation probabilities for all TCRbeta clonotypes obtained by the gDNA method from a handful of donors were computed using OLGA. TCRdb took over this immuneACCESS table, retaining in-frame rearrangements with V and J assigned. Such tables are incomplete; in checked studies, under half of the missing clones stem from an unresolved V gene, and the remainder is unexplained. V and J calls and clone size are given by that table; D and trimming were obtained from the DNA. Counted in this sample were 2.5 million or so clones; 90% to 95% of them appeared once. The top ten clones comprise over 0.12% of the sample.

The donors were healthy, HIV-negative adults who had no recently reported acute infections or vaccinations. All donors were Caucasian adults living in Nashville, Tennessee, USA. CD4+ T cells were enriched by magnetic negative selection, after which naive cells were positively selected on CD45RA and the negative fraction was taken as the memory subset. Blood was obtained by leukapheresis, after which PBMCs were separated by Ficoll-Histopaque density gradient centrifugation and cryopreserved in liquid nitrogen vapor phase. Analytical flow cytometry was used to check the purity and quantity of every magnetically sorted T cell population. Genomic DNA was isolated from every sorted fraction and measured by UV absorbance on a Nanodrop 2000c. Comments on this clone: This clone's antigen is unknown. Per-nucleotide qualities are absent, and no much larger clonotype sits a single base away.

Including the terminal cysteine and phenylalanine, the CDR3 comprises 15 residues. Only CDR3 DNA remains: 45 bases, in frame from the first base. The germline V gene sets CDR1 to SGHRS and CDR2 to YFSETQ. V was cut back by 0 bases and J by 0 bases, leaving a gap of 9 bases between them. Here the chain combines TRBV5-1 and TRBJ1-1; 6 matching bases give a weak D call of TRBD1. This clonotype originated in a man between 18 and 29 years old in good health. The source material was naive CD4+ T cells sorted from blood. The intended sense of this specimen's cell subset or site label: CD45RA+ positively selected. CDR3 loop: CASSLGQALNTEAFF. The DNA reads TGCGCCAGCAGCTTGGGACAGGCTTTGAACACTGAAGCTTTCTTT. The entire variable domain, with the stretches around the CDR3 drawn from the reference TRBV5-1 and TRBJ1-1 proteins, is KAGVTQTPRYLIKTRGQQVTLSCSPISGHRSVSWYQQTPGQGLQFLFEYFSETQRNKGNFPGRFSGRQFSNSRSEMNVSTLELGDSALYLCASSLGQALNTEAFFGQGTRLTVV.